The TCR beta chain under discussion was sequenced for a study of beta chain features in type 1 diabetes. Study results and caveats: More deletions and fewer insertions at VDJ junctions were seen in type 1 diabetes patients. For Type 1 diabetes patients, all four CD4+ subsets carried TCRB CDR3s that were moderately but significantly shorter.

A remark on this clone: What it recognizes is unknown.

This CDR3 has 15 amino acids. The V and J ends lost 3 bases and 8 bases, in that order; junction bases with no gene match: 8. Germline assignment: CDR1 LNHDA and CDR2 SQIVND (reference sequence). All of the isolated RNA was reverse transcribed, so expressed TCRB transcripts were sequenced. Average reads for naive, central memory and regulatory T cell samples were several million. The assay was immunoSEQ multiplex PCR, and TCRdb's table has in-frame clones only and misses some. Of a few hundred thousand clones listed, approximately 13% are singletons. Specimen: naive CD4+ T cells from blood. This chain joins TRBV19 and TRBJ2-1; TRBD2 aligns across 9 bases. This receptor was identified in a young woman with type 1 diabetes. The CDR3 region is CASSISSGAVYEQFF. CDR3 in DNA: TGTGCCAGTAGTATCTCTAGCGGGGCGGTCTATGAGCAGTTCTTC.